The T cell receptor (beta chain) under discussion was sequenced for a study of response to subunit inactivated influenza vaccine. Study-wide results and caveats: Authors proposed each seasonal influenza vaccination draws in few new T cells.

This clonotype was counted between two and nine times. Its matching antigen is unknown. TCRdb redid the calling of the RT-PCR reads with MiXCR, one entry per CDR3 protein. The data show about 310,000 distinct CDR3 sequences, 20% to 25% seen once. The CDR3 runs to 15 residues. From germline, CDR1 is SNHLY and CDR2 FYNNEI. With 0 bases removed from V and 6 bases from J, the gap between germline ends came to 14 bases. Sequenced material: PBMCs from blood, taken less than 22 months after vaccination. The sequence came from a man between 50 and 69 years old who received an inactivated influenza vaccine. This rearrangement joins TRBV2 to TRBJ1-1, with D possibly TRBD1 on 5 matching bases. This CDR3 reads CASSEAGGIRPEAFF. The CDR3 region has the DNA TGTGCCAGCAGTGAAGCGGGGGGGATCAGGCCTGAAGCTTTCTTT.